These 18 T cell receptor beta chains were all obtained from the same sample, sequenced in a study of blood T cell repertoires in COVID-19 (TCRdb year 2020). Library preparation employed the immunoSEQ multiplex PCR assay. Sourced from immuneACCESS, this table was stored by TCRdb with only in-frame sequences that have V and J called. A share of the clones is absent; for the studies checked, an unresolved V gene accounts for under half, and the remainder has no known explanation. Here the sample has over 50,000 clones; approximately 82% occur a single time. In total, the top ten clones hold more than 13% of the sample. The sample was peripheral blood. Receptors originate from a human donor in a cohort sampled during active COVID-19.

This sequence joins TRBV7-9 and TRBJ2-1; no clear D gene. This CDR3 contains 17 residues. V lost 7 bases and J lost 8, with 27 bases in between. Germline CDR1 reads SEHNR; CDR2 reads FQNEAQ (reference sequence). CDR3 protein: CASTELVYRETTHEQFF. DNA of the CDR3: TGTGCCAGCACCGAACTGGTCTATAGAGAAACTACGCATGAGCAGTTCTTC. The full variable domain, completed using reference TRBV7-9 and TRBJ2-1, is DTGVSQNPRHKITKRGQNVTFRCDPISEHNRLYWYRQTLGQGPEFLTYFQNEAQLEKSRLLSDRFSAERPKGSFSTLEIQRTEQGDSAMYLCASTELVYRETTHEQFFGPGTRLTVL.

A few counts support this clone. This chain connects TRBV7-9 to TRBJ1-5; TRBD1 is a possible D gene (6 bases). Germline CDR1 reads SEHNR; CDR2 reads FQNEAQ (reference sequence). The CDR3 spans 14 residues. Trimming cost V 5 bases and J 3 bases, with 11 bases left between them. The CDR3 DNA follows: TGTGCCAGCAGCAATACAGGGCTCAATCAGCCCCAGCATTTT. Translated: CASSNTGLNQPQHF. The full variable domain, rest sourced from reference TRBV7-9 and TRBJ1-5, is DTGVSQNPRHKITKRGQNVTFRCDPISEHNRLYWYRQTLGQGPEFLTYFQNEAQLEKSRLLSDRFSAERPKGSFSTLEIQRTEQGDSAMYLCASSNTGLNQPQHFGDGTRLSIL.

This clone has just one count. The chain combines TRBV12-3 or TRBV12-4 with TRBJ2-7; D possibly corresponds to TRBD1 (5 bases). Trimming shortened V by 7 bases and J by 3 bases, and 13 bases separated the two germline ends. CDR3 size: 13 residues. CDR3 loop: CASTHLTGYEQYF. CDR3 DNA: TGTGCCAGCACCCACTTAACAGGCTACGAGCAGTACTTC.

The chain uses TRBV4-3 and TRBJ2-2, with D possibly TRBD1 on 6 matching bases. V lost 0 bases, J lost 1 base, and 9 bases lay in between. The CDR3 runs 16 residues. Germline V CDR1 and CDR2: LGHNA, YSLEER. CDR3: CASSQDVRGNTGELFF. The CDR3 nucleotides read TGCGCCAGCAGCCAAGATGTCAGGGGGAACACCGGGGAGCTGTTTTTT.

The rearrangement joins TRBV11-3 to TRBJ2-7, with TRBD1 identical over 10 bases. Germline lookup yields CDR1 SGHNT and CDR2 YENEEA. The CDR3 is 15 amino acids. V was pared by 4 bases and J by 5 bases, with 8 bases of the junction left unmatched. The CDR3 sequence is CASSSGQGRVDEQYF. The DNA for the CDR3 is TGTGCCAGCAGCTCGGGACAGGGGAGGGTTGACGAGCAGTACTTC. The complete variable domain, with remaining parts taken from reference TRBV11-3 and TRBJ2-7, reads EAGVVQSPRYKIIEKKQPVAFWCNPISGHNTLYWYLQNLGQGPELLIRYENEEAVDDSQLPKDRFSAERLKGVDSTLKIQPAELGDSAVYLCASSSGQGRVDEQYFGPGTRLTVT.

This chain links TRBV4-1 with TRBJ1-3; D is unresolved. The germline V gene encodes CDR1 MGHRA and CDR2 YSYEKL. V was shortened by 0 bases and J by 0 bases, with 12 bases between the two germline ends. CDR3 length: 17 residues. CDR3 sequence (DNA): TGCGCCAGCAGCCAAGATCAGGTTGGAAGCTCTGGAAACACCATATATTTT. Residues: CASSQDQVGSSGNTIYF.

This rearrangement joins TRBV7-6 to TRBJ2-7; 7 positions agree with TRBD2. CDR3 length: 15 residues. Per germline, CDR1 SGHVS and CDR2 FNYEAQ. Trimming took 5 bases from V and 4 from J; bases not matched to a gene: 11. CDR3: CASSPRAGPEYEQYF. The CDR3 nucleotides read TGTGCCAGCAGCCCGAGAGCGGGGCCGGAGTACGAGCAGTACTTC.

This clone was seen more than once but under ten times. Here the CDR3 DNA reads TGTGCCAGCAGCTTGGACGCGGCCCGACCCCAGCATTTT. Translating gives CASSLDAARPQHF. The gene calls are TRBV5-5 and TRBJ1-5; D is uncertain. The CDR3 runs to 13 residues. V shed 0 bases and J shed 10 bases, with 11 bases lying between them. Germline V gives CDR1 SGHKS, CDR2 YYEKEE (reference sequence).

The J gene is TRBJ2-7, the V gene TRBV12-3 or TRBV12-4; TRBD1 matches at 8 bases. The length of the CDR3 is 13 residues. V shed 5 bases and J 3 bases; nucleotides not matched to a gene: 3. Here the CDR3 reads CASSLGTGYEQYF. Here the CDR3 DNA reads TGTGCCAGCAGTCTCGGGACAGGCTACGAGCAGTACTTC.

The chain carries TRBV28 and TRBJ2-4, with 8 bases matching TRBD1. This CDR3 has 13 residues. Germline V CDR1 and CDR2: MDHEN, SYDVKM. J gave up 7 bases and V 3 bases, and 2 bases lay outside the gene matches. CDR3 in DNA: TGTGCCAGCAGTTTTCGACAGGGGAACATTCAGTACTTC. The encoded protein is CASSFRQGNIQYF. The full variable domain, rest sourced from reference TRBV28 and TRBJ2-4, is DVKVTQSSRYLVKRTGEKVFLECVQDMDHENMFWYRQDPGLGLRLIYFSYDVKMKEKGDIPEGYSVSREKKERFSLILESASTNQTSMYLCASSFRQGNIQYFGAGTRLSVL.

This chain connects TRBV7-2 to TRBJ1-4, with TRBD1 identical over 7 bases. V lost 1 base to trimming and J lost 8 bases; unmatched junction nucleotides: 4. The CDR3 is 14 residues long. CDR1 and CDR2 from the germline V gene are SGHTA and FQGNSA. In DNA, the CDR3 is TGTGCCAGCAGCTTAGGGGCAGGGGGGGAAAAACTGTTTTTT. Protein sequence: CASSLGAGGEKLFF.

The chain combines TRBV29-1 with TRBJ2-5; D unclear. The CDR3 extends over 10 amino acids. CDR1 and CDR2 from the germline V gene are SQVTM and ANQGSEA. V was pared by 3 bases and J by 3 bases, with 2 bases between. CDR3 amino acids: CSVDKETQYF. In DNA form, the CDR3 reads TGCAGCGTTGACAAAGAGACCCAGTACTTC.

The chain has TRBV6-5 and TRBJ2-1; D is unresolved. V lost 2 bases and J 10 bases, leaving 6 bases between the germline ends. The CDR3 is made up of 11 amino acids. From germline, CDR1 is MNHEY and CDR2 SVGAGI. The CDR3 is CASSYVGEQFF. For the CDR3, the DNA is TGTGCCAGCAGTTACGTCGGGGAGCAGTTCTTC.

The rearrangement joins TRBV19 to TRBJ2-1; TRBD1 matches 9 bases. CDR3 length equals 15 residues. J gave up 4 bases and V 3 bases, and 4 bases lay outside the gene matches. Germline CDR1 LNHDA, CDR2 SQIVND (reference sequence). Here the CDR3 DNA reads TGTGCCAGTAGTATGGACAGGGGCCAGTACAATGAGCAGTTCTTC. This encodes CASSMDRGQYNEQFF.

The chain carries TRBV28 and TRBJ1-1; no definite D call. There are 13 residues in the CDR3. Per germline, CDR1 MDHEN and CDR2 SYDVKM. V was clipped by 7 bases and J by 0 bases, with 9 bases between them. The CDR3 coding sequence is TGTGCCAGCATTTCACTAATGAACACTGAAGCTTTCTTT. It encodes CASISLMNTEAFF.

This rearrangement joins TRBV5-1 to TRBJ2-7; D is perhaps TRBD1 (5 bases). This CDR3 is built from 14 residues. The germline V gene encodes CDR1 SGHRS and CDR2 YFSETQ. Trimming left V 0 bases short and J 6 bases short, with 13 bases between. CDR3 sequence (DNA): TGCGCCAGCAGCTTGGGCAGGGCGGTTTCCGAGCAGTACTTC. This encodes CASSLGRAVSEQYF.

V usage is TRBV29-1 and J usage is TRBJ2-2; the match to TRBD1 covers 9 bases. The CDR3 extends over 14 amino acids. Germline V lookup: CDR1 SQVTM, CDR2 ANQGSEA. V trimming: 4 bases; J trimming: 0 bases; junction bases outside the gene matches: 0. CDR3 amino acids: CSVGDRANTGELFF. The CDR3 DNA is TGCAGCGTTGGGGACAGGGCGAACACCGGGGAGCTGTTTTTT.

This clone was found a few times. The chain couples TRBV6-2 or TRBV6-3 to TRBJ2-2; 11 bases match TRBD2. This CDR3 region has 17 residues. Unmatched junction bases numbered 8, after V lost 2 bases and J lost 6 bases. CDR1 MNHEY and CDR2 SVGEGT come from the germline V gene. This chain's CDR3 is CASSYPSGGTPSGELFF. The CDR3, as DNA: TGTGCCAGCAGTTACCCTAGCGGGGGGACACCCTCCGGGGAGCTGTTTTTT.